This T cell receptor beta chain was recorded in a study of cytomegalovirus exposure and HLA in healthy donors. The V gene end was trimmed by 8 bases and the J gene end by 2 bases; junction bases not matched to a gene: 14. Germline lookup yields CDR1 SGHVS and CDR2 FQNEAQ. This CDR3 is 17 amino acids long. Findings and limits, study-wide: Most sequenced TCRs were rare (though some public TCRs occurred in many donors). Compared with the roughly 670-donor mean, an Asian-associated ancestry cluster reportedly had fewer N-insertions, according to a later analysis. Roughly uniform sequencing depth across donors was assumed, possibly incorrectly. CMV serostatus was the sole immune exposure information available.

PCR was performed using 60 Vbeta and 13 Jbeta primers. Measured with immunoSEQ multiplex PCR; TCRdb has only the in-frame clones, and not every one. The repertoire holds about 130,000 clones, with more than 75% as singletons. Comment on this clone: Its target is unknown.

The sample taken for sequencing was PBMCs. The source is a female donor in good health and CMV-seronegative. This chain connects TRBV7-8 to TRBJ2-5; 10 bases align to TRBD1. CDR3 nucleotides: TGTGCCAGCCTTTGGCTCCTCCCGGGACAGGGGCAAGAGACCCAGTACTTC. This encodes CASLWLLPGQGQETQYF.